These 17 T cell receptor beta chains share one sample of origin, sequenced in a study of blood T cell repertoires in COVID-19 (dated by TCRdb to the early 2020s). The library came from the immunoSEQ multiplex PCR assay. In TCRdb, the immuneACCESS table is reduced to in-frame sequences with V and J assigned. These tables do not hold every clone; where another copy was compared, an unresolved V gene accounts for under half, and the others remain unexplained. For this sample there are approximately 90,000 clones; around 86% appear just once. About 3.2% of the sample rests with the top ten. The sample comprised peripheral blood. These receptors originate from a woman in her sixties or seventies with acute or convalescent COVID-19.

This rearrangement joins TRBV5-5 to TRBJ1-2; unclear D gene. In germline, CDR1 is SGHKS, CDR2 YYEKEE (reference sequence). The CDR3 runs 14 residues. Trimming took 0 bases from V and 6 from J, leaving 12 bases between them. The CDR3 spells CASSLVASDNGYTF. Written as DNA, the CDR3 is TGTGCCAGCAGCTTGGTGGCGTCAGACAATGGCTACACCTTC.

As DNA, the CDR3 is TGTGCCAGCAGCCAAGATTGGACAGGCGCCGACAATGAGCAGTTCTTC. As protein: CASSQDWTGADNEQFF. The chain is built from TRBV14 and TRBJ2-1, with TRBD1 identical over 7 bases. Germline V CDR1 and CDR2: SGHDN, FVKESK. The CDR3 has 16 amino acids. Germline trimming cut 0 bases from V and 5 bases from J; bases unmatched to any gene: 7.

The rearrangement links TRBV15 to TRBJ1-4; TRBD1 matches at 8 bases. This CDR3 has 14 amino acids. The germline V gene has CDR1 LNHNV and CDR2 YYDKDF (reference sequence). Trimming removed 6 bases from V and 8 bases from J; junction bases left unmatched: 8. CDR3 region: CATSSQGAIEKLFF. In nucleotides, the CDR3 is TGTGCCACCAGTAGTCAGGGGGCTATCGAAAAACTGTTTTTT. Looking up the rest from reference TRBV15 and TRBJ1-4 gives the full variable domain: DAMVIQNPRYQVTQFGKPVTLSCSQTLNHNVMYWYQQKSSQAPKLLFHYYDKDFNNEADTPDNFQSRRPNTSFCFLDIRSPGLGDTAMYLCATSSQGAIEKLFFGSGTQLSVL.

CDR3: CASSLPGTGTNEKLFF. For the CDR3, the DNA is TGTGCCAGCAGTTTACCCGGGACAGGGACTAATGAAAAACTGTTTTTT. V and J are TRBV28 and TRBJ1-4; 9 nucleotides agree with TRBD1. CDR3 size: 16 residues. The V gene's germline CDR1 is MDHEN and CDR2 SYDVKM. V was pared by 2 bases and J by 2 bases, with 3 bases of the junction left unmatched.

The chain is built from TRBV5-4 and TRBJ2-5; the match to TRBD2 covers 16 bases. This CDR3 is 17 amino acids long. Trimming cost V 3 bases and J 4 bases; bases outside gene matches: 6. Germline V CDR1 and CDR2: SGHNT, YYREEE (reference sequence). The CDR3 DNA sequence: TGTGCCAGCAGCTCCGGGACTAGCGGGAGGGAAGGAGAGACCCAGTACTTC. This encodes CASSSGTSGREGETQYF.

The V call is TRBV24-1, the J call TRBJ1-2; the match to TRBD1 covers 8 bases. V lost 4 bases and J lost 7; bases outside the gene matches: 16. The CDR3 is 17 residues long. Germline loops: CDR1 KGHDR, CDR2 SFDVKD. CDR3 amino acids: CATSDFTAGGALSGYTF. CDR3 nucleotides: TGTGCCACCAGTGACTTCACTGCAGGGGGCGCGTTAAGTGGCTACACCTTC.

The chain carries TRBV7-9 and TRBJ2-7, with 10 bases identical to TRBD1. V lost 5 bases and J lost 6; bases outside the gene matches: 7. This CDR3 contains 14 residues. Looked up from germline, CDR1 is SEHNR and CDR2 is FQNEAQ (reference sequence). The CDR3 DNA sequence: TGTGCCAGCAGCCATCCGGGACAGGGGTTCGAGCAGTACGTC. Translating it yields CASSHPGQGFEQYV.

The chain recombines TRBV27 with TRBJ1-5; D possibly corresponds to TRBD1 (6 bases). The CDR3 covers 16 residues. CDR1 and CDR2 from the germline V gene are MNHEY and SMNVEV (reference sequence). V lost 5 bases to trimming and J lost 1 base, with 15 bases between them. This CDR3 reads CASSPRTDISNQPQHF. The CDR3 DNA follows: TGTGCCAGCAGTCCCCGGACAGACATCAGCAATCAGCCCCAGCATTTT.

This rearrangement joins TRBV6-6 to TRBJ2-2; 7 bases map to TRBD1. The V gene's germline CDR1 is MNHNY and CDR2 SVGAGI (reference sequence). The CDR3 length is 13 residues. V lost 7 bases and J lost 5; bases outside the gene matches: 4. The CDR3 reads CASKRQGTGELFF. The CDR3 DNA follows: TGTGCCAGCAAAAGACAGGGAACCGGGGAGCTGTTTTTT.

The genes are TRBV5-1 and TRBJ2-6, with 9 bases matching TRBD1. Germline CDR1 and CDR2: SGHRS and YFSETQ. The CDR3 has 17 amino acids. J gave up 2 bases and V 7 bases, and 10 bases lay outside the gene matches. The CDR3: CASGTGGAKAGANVLTF. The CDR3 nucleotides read TGCGCCAGCGGAACAGGGGGCGCGAAAGCTGGGGCCAACGTCCTGACTTTC.

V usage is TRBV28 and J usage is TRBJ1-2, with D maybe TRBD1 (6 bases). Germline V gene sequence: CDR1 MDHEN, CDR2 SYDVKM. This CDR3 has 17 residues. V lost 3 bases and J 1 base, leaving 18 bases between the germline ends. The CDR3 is CASSFGGGAVINYGYTF. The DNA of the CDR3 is TGTGCCAGCAGTTTCGGGGGGGGCGCAGTCATTAACTATGGCTACACCTTC.

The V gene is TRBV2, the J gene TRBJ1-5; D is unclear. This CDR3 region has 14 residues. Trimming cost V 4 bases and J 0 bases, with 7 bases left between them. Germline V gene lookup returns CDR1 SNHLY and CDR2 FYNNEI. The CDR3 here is CASSGLNSNQPQHF. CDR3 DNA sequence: TGTGCCAGCAGTGGGCTCAATAGCAATCAGCCCCAGCATTTT.

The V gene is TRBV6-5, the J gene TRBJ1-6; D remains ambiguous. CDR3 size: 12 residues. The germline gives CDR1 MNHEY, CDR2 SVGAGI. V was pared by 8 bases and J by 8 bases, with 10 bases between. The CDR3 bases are TGTGCCAGCTGGGGAGACCATTCACCCCTCCACTTT. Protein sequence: CASWGDHSPLHF.

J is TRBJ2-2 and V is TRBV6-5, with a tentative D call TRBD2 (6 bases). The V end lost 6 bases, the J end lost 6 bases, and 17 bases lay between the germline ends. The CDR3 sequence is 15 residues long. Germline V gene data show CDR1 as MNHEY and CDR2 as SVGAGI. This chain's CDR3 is CASSPNRRGPGELFF. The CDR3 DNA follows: TGTGCCAGCAGCCCCAATCGGAGGGGCCCCGGGGAGCTGTTTTTT.

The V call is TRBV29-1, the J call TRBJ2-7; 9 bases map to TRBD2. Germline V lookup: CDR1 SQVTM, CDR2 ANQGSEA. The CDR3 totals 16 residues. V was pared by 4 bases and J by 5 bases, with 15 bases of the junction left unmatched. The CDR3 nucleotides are TGCAGCGTTGTGGGCGTTTGGCGGGAGGGCGCTGACGAGCAGTACTTC. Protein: CSVVGVWREGADEQYF.

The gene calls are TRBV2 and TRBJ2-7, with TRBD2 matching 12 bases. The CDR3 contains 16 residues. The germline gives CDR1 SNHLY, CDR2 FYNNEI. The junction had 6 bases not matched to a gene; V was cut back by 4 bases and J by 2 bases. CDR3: CASSAALAGGAYEQYV. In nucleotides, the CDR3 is TGTGCCAGCAGTGCGGCGCTAGCGGGGGGGGCCTACGAGCAGTACGTC.

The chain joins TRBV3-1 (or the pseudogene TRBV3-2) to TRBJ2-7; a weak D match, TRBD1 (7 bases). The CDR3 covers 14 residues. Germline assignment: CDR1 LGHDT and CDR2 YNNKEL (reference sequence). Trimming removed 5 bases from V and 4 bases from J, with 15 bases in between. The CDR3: CASSANRGGYEQYF. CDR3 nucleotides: TGTGCCAGCAGCGCAAACAGGGGAGGATACGAGCAGTACTTC.